Following are 27 T cell receptor beta chains from one sample sequenced in a study of blood T cell repertoires in COVID-19. This table comes from immunoSEQ multiplex PCR, and its TCRdb copy is limited to in-frame clones, with some not included. The repertoire holds about 180,000 clones, with around 85% as singletons. The sequenced sample was peripheral blood. The receptors derive from a man aged 50-60 years with active or convalescent COVID-19.

The V and J genes are TRBV3-1 (or the pseudogene TRBV3-2) and TRBJ1-4, with D possibly TRBD1 on 6 matching bases. V lost 4 bases, J lost 7 bases, and 13 bases lay in between. CDR1 and CDR2 from the germline V gene are LGHDT and YNNKEL (reference sequence). The CDR3 extends over 14 amino acids. This chain's CDR3 is CASSLQGRSEKLFF. The CDR3 DNA is TGTGCCAGCAGCCTACAGGGTAGGAGTGAAAAACTGTTTTTT.

The chain combines TRBV4-3 with TRBJ2-7, with 11 positions matching TRBD2. The ends lost 0 bases at V and 0 bases at J; junction bases unmatched: 7. The CDR3 totals 18 residues. Germline V CDR1 and CDR2: LGHNA, YSLEER. The CDR3 spells CASSQDFLAGGFSYEQYF. The CDR3 nucleotides read TGCGCCAGCAGCCAAGATTTCCTAGCGGGGGGATTCTCCTACGAGCAGTACTTC.

V usage is TRBV28 and J usage is TRBJ2-3; 13 bases align to TRBD2. In germline, CDR1 is MDHEN, CDR2 SYDVKM. V gave up 5 bases and J gave up 2 bases; unmatched junction bases: 10. The length of the CDR3 is 18 residues. The CDR3 bases are TGTGCCAGCAGTCCTTATCCCGGGACTAGCGGGGTCACAGATACGCAGTATTTT. The encoded protein is CASSPYPGTSGVTDTQYF.

The chain employs TRBV4-3 and TRBJ1-2; D is unclear. The CDR3 loop spans 15 amino acids. V was clipped by 0 bases and J by 2 bases, with 10 bases between them. Looked up from germline, CDR1 is LGHNA and CDR2 is YSLEER. The CDR3 region has the DNA TGCGCCAGCAGCCAAGAGTCCTACAGCAACTATGGCTACACCTTC. The encoded protein is CASSQESYSNYGYTF.

The chain has TRBV5-4 and TRBJ2-5, with 7 bases identical to TRBD2. V dropped 0 bases and J dropped 4; count of bases not matched to a gene: 0. CDR1 SGHNT and CDR2 YYREEE come from the germline V gene (reference sequence). The CDR3 extends over 13 amino acids. The CDR3 nucleotides are TGTGCCAGCAGCTTGGGGGGGGGAGAGACCCAGTACTTC. The encoded protein is CASSLGGGETQYF.

Only a few counts were recorded for this clone. The V and J genes are TRBV5-4 and TRBJ2-7; 14 bases are shared with TRBD2. J lost 3 bases, V lost 4 bases, and 9 bases had no gene match. The CDR3 has 17 amino acids. Germline values: CDR1 SGHNT, CDR2 YYREEE (reference sequence). The CDR3 protein is CASSPDSGLAGVYEQYF. The CDR3 DNA reads as TGTGCCAGCAGCCCCGACTCGGGACTAGCGGGAGTCTACGAGCAGTACTTC.

This clone was observed once. The rearrangement links TRBV6-5 to TRBJ1-1; no definite D call. Trimming took off 5 bases at V and 2 bases at J, with 6 bases between the two ends. The CDR3 has 12 residues. From germline, CDR1 is MNHEY and CDR2 SVGAGI. The CDR3 DNA follows: TGTGCCAGCAGTCCAGTAAACACTGAAGCTTTCTTT. Protein product: CASSPVNTEAFF.

The chain carries TRBV9 and TRBJ1-2, with D uncertain. The CDR3 extends over 15 amino acids. Trimming left V 4 bases short and J 4 bases short, with 17 bases between. Germline loops: CDR1 SGDLS, CDR2 YYNGEE. CDR3 residues: CASSPRHSSPYGYTF. The DNA of the CDR3 is TGTGCCAGCAGCCCTCGACACAGCTCACCCTATGGCTACACCTTC.

This clone occurred once. The V and J genes are TRBV2 and TRBJ2-7, with 9 nucleotides matching TRBD1. The CDR3 loop spans 15 amino acids. Germline V gene data show CDR1 as SNHLY and CDR2 as FYNNEI. The V and J ends lost 3 bases and 3 bases, in that order; junction bases with no gene match: 6. DNA for the CDR3: TGTGCCAGCAGTGAGGGGGACAGGGACCTCTACGAGCAGTACTTC. Amino acids: CASSEGDRDLYEQYF.

The chain employs TRBV5-1 and TRBJ1-1, with a possible D match to TRBD1 (5 bases). Germline CDR1 reads SGHRS; CDR2 reads YFSETQ. The CDR3 is 14 amino acids. Trimming left V 4 bases short and J 0 bases short, with 10 bases between. As DNA, the CDR3 is TGCGCCAGCAGCCATGACAGAATGAACACTGAAGCTTTCTTT. It yields the protein CASSHDRMNTEAFF.

V gene TRBV7-7 combines with J gene TRBJ2-7, with D tentatively TRBD2 (5 bases). V was trimmed by 6 bases and J by 4 bases, leaving 16 bases between them. Germline CDR1 and CDR2: SSHAT and FNYEAQ (reference sequence). The CDR3 contains 14 residues. The CDR3 region has the DNA TGTGCCAGCAGATACGGTGAGGGAAGATACGAGCAGTACTTC. The encoded protein is CASRYGEGRYEQYF.

The rearrangement uses TRBV10-1 and TRBJ2-3; tentatively, D is TRBD2 (5 bases). Germline V gives CDR1 WNHNN, CDR2 SYGVQD (reference sequence). V was pared by 5 bases and J by 4 bases, with 19 bases between. CDR3 length equals 16 residues. Here the CDR3 DNA reads TGCGCCAGCAGTCCCGGTGGTGGGAGTGGTTCAGATACGCAGTATTTT. This sequence encodes CASSPGGGSGSDTQYF.

The rearrangement links TRBV19 to TRBJ1-4; 9 bases agree with TRBD1. This CDR3 comprises 15 residues. J lost 5 bases, V lost 6 bases, and 7 bases had no gene match. Germline CDR1 reads LNHDA; CDR2 reads SQIVND (reference sequence). CDR3 sequence reads: CASRGSGQGNEKLFF. The CDR3 DNA sequence: TGTGCCAGTAGGGGGTCAGGACAGGGGAATGAAAAACTGTTTTTT.

The chain links TRBV18 to TRBJ2-5, with 8 bases aligning to TRBD1. Looked up from germline, CDR1 is KGHSH and CDR2 is LQKENI. The CDR3 has 16 amino acids. With V trimmed by 3 bases and J by 0 bases, 6 bases remained unmatched. The CDR3 spells CASSPPTGDYQETQYF. In DNA, the CDR3 is TGTGCCAGCTCACCGCCGACAGGGGACTACCAAGAGACCCAGTACTTC.

The chain combines TRBV15 with TRBJ2-5; TRBD2 might be the D (6 bases). This CDR3 spans 15 amino acids. CDR1 is LNHNV and CDR2 is YYDKDF in the germline V gene (reference sequence). V dropped 3 bases and J dropped 4 bases, with 15 bases sitting between them. The CDR3 sequence: CATSSRLPGGETQYF. CDR3 sequence (DNA): TGTGCCACCAGCAGCCGTCTTCCCGGGGGAGAGACCCAGTACTTC.

The chain joins TRBV13 to TRBJ2-3; 12 bases map to TRBD2. The CDR3 sequence is 17 residues long. V lost 2 bases to trimming and J lost 5 bases; unmatched junction nucleotides: 8. The germline V gene encodes CDR1 PRHDT and CDR2 FYEKMQ (reference sequence). CDR3 nucleotide sequence: TGTGCCAGCAGCTTACGGGCTAGCGGGAGGGGGATAGATACGCAGTATTTT. This gives the protein CASSLRASGRGIDTQYF.

This clone was seen a handful of times. V usage is TRBV19 and J usage is TRBJ2-5; 7 bases are shared with TRBD1. The CDR3 length is 15 residues. Trimming at V came to 1 base and at J to 6 bases, leaving 8 bases not matched to a gene. The germline V gene has CDR1 LNHDA and CDR2 SQIVND (reference sequence). DNA for the CDR3: TGTGCCAGTAGTATAGGCAACAGGGGCACGCAGACCCAGTACTTC. Amino acid sequence: CASSIGNRGTQTQYF.

The chain carries TRBV5-1 and TRBJ1-6; 7 bases match TRBD1. Germline V CDR1 and CDR2: SGHRS, YFSETQ. Trimming removed 4 bases from V and 6 bases from J; junction bases left unmatched: 7. The CDR3 sequence is 15 residues long. CDR3 DNA sequence: TGCGCCAGCAGCCGACGACAGGGAGGTAATTCACCCCTCCACTTT. Translating it yields CASSRRQGGNSPLHF.

The chain uses TRBV28 and TRBJ1-2; D possibly corresponds to TRBD1 (5 bases). This CDR3 spans 17 amino acids. Germline loops: CDR1 MDHEN, CDR2 SYDVKM. V gave up 0 bases and J gave up 4 bases, with 18 bases separating them. CDR3 nucleotide sequence: TGTGCCAGCAGTTTATGGACGTCTACACCTCAGGGCTATGGCTACACCTTC. It is translated as CASSLWTSTPQGYGYTF.

The chain uses TRBV4-3 and TRBJ1-6; TRBD1 aligns across 9 bases. Germline loops: CDR1 LGHNA, CDR2 YSLEER. CDR3 size: 14 residues. J gave up 9 bases and V 1 base, and 1 base lay outside the gene matches. CDR3 in DNA: TGCGCCAGCAGCCAAGCACAGGGGGCTTCACCCCTCCACTTT. Protein product: CASSQAQGASPLHF.

The rearrangement joins TRBV4-1 to TRBJ1-1; 10 nucleotides match TRBD1. Germline loops: CDR1 MGHRA, CDR2 YSYEKL. The CDR3 runs 22 residues. The V gene end was trimmed by 3 bases and the J gene end by 0 bases; junction bases not matched to a gene: 22. The CDR3 sequence is CASSHRTGGYALTLNMNTEAFF. In DNA, the CDR3 is TGCGCCAGCAGCCACCGGACAGGGGGTTATGCCCTAACCCTGAACATGAACACTGAAGCTTTCTTT.

With regard to this clone: A much larger clone is a single base away; this may be a read error. The V gene is TRBV3-1 (or the pseudogene TRBV3-2), the J gene TRBJ1-1; D may be TRBD1 (6 bases). Trimming took off 5 bases at V and 1 base at J, with 8 bases between the two ends. CDR1 is LGHDT and CDR2 is YNNKEL in the germline V gene (reference sequence). This CDR3 spans 13 amino acids. Here the CDR3 DNA reads TGTGCCAGCAGCGCGACAGGGAACACTGAAGCTTTCTTT. Its protein product is CASSATGNTEAFF.

This clone was picked up one time. The chain carries TRBV4-2 and TRBJ2-5; D gene ambiguous. The CDR3 sequence is 14 residues long. Germline-derived CDR1 and CDR2 are LGHNA and YNFKEQ. V shed 3 bases and J shed 5 bases, with 13 bases lying between them. The CDR3 reads CASSQSQVAETQYF. As DNA, the CDR3 is TGTGCCAGCAGCCAGAGTCAGGTGGCGGAGACCCAGTACTTC.

The J gene is TRBJ2-3, the V gene TRBV24-1; 12 bases agree with TRBD2. CDR3 length: 17 amino acids. CDR1 and CDR2 (germline): KGHDR, SFDVKD. V gave up 2 bases and J gave up 4 bases; unmatched junction bases: 6. In DNA, the CDR3 is TGTGCCACCAGTGATTCACTAGCGGGAGGCTTTGCAGATACGCAGTATTTT. This codes for CATSDSLAGGFADTQYF.

The chain couples TRBV10-3 to TRBJ2-2, with 9 bases identical to TRBD1. The junction had 8 bases not matched to a gene; V was cut back by 7 bases and J by 5 bases. Germline V gives CDR1 ENHRY, CDR2 SYGVKD. This CDR3 spans 15 amino acids. The CDR3 bases are TGTGCCATCACCCCAATGGACAGGGGTACCGGGGAGCTGTTTTTT. It yields the protein CAITPMDRGTGELFF.

This clone was seen a single time. The chain recombines TRBV6-4 with TRBJ2-1; 13 bases line up with TRBD2. In germline, CDR1 is MRHNA, CDR2 SNTAGT. J lost 6 bases, V lost 6 bases, and 2 bases had no gene match. This CDR3 has 14 amino acids. The CDR3 sequence: CASRRTSGSNEQFF. CDR3 nucleotide sequence: TGTGCCAGCAGGAGGACTAGCGGGAGCAATGAGCAGTTCTTC.

The rearrangement links TRBV19 to TRBJ1-2; D might be TRBD1 (5 bases). The CDR3 contains 14 residues. CDR1 LNHDA and CDR2 SQIVND come from the germline V gene (reference sequence). The V end lost 5 bases, the J end lost 7 bases, and 17 bases lay between the germline ends. Written as DNA, the CDR3 is TGTGCCAGTAGTGTGGACAAATCCGGCGGTGGCTACACCTTC. It is translated as CASSVDKSGGGYTF.